The 8 T cell receptor beta chains reported below all come from one sample, sequenced in a study of yellow fever vaccine responses in identical twins. MiXCR, applied by TCRdb to the RT-PCR reads, yields one record per CDR3 protein. In the table there are approximately 16,000 distinct CDR3 sequences, roughly 85% of which are singletons. Material: T cells from blood (PBMCs), unsorted or a sorted subset (not recorded which), obtained before or after yellow fever vaccination (not recorded which). The source is a woman between 18 and 29 years old who received the yellow fever vaccine.

This sequence joins TRBV6-4 and TRBJ2-2, with D uncertain. Trimming removed 4 bases from V and 2 bases from J, with 11 bases in between. The germline CDR1 and CDR2 sequences are MRHNA and SNTAGT. This CDR3 comprises 15 residues. The CDR3 spells CASSALGRNTGELFF. CDR3 bases: TGTGCCAGCAGTGCCTTAGGCAGAAACACCGGGGAGCTGTTTTTT.

The rearrangement joins TRBV5-4 to TRBJ2-1; D gene unclear. The V gene lost 2 bases and the J gene lost 8 bases, with 14 bases spanning the gap. The V gene's germline CDR1 is SGHNT and CDR2 YYREEE (reference sequence). This CDR3 is built from 14 residues. CDR3 in DNA: TGTGCCAGCAGCTTAGGCCAAATTCGGTATGAGCAGTTCTTC. It yields the protein CASSLGQIRYEQFF.

The rearrangement joins TRBV2 to TRBJ2-3; D is undetermined. CDR1 and CDR2 (germline): SNHLY, FYNNEI. The CDR3 has 16 amino acids. V gave up 4 bases and J gave up 2 bases, with 16 bases separating them. The CDR3 DNA reads TGTGCCAGCAGTGTTGGCAGGAGCTTGCTCACAGATACGCAGTATTTT. Protein: CASSVGRSLLTDTQYF.

This clonotype was picked up a small number of times. The chain uses TRBV18 and TRBJ2-3, with no clear D. This CDR3 has 16 amino acids. Germline V gene data show CDR1 as KGHSH and CDR2 as LQKENI. Trimming removed 5 bases from V and 0 bases from J, with 15 bases in between. The CDR3 DNA sequence: TGTGCCAGCTCATCACGCTCCGACTCCAGCACAGATACGCAGTATTTT. It is translated as CASSSRSDSSTDTQYF.

The count of this clonotype is one. The chain carries TRBV5-1 and TRBJ1-1; D is possibly TRBD1 (5 bases). V lost 2 bases, J lost 1 base, and 6 bases lay in between. The CDR3 totals 13 residues. Germline lookup yields CDR1 SGHRS and CDR2 YFSETQ. The CDR3 bases are TGCGCCAGCAGCTTAACAGGGAACACTGAAGCTTTCTTT. Its protein is CASSLTGNTEAFF.

The CDR3 DNA is TGCAGTGCTAGGGACAGGGAATGGTATGAGCAGTTCTTC. Translating it yields CSARDREWYEQFF. The chain carries TRBV20-1 and TRBJ2-1; TRBD1 matches at 8 bases. The CDR3 is 13 amino acids. Germline V CDR1 and CDR2: DFQATT, SNEGSKA (reference sequence). J was trimmed by 8 bases and V by 3 bases; bases with no gene match: 6.

The chain couples TRBV6-5 to TRBJ2-2; D is perhaps TRBD1 (5 bases). Trimming pared 6 bases from V and 9 bases from J, leaving 20 bases between. The V gene's germline CDR1 is MNHEY and CDR2 SVGAGI. CDR3 length: 15 amino acids. The CDR3 is CASRYTQGLDRELFF. The DNA for the CDR3 is TGTGCCAGCAGGTACACTCAGGGTCTCGACCGGGAGCTGTTTTTT.

V is TRBV13 and J is TRBJ2-5; 12 nucleotides match TRBD2. The J segment lost 1 base and the V segment lost 7 bases, leaving 13 bases of the junction unmatched. CDR1 and CDR2 from the germline V gene are PRHDT and FYEKMQ (reference sequence). The CDR3 is made up of 18 amino acids. The CDR3 DNA follows: TGTGCCAGCATATCCAGACTAGCGGGGGTCTCAATCCAAGAGACCCAGTACTTC. It yields the protein CASISRLAGVSIQETQYF.